Listed here are 5 T cell receptor beta chains from one sample, sequenced in a study of shared clonotypes between healthy human individuals. Data came from immunoSEQ multiplex PCR; TCRdb stores just in-frame clones and leaves some out. The sample has a few million clones, about 92% seen once; the top ten hold under 0.45%. The sequencing input was naive CD4+ T cells from PBMCs. Subset of the sample: CD45RA+ positively selected. Receptor source: a man younger than 35 in good health. Some clones in this sample may be carry-over from other donors' samples.

V gene TRBV19 combines with J gene TRBJ1-1; D is perhaps TRBD1 (5 bases). V lost 7 bases to trimming and J lost 8 bases, with 14 bases between them. This CDR3 is 12 amino acids long. CDR1 is LNHDA, CDR2 SQIVND, per germline (reference sequence). CDR3 residues: CASTFRRGEAFF. The CDR3 DNA reads as TGTGCCAGTACCTTCCGGCGGGGCGAAGCTTTCTTT.

The gene calls are TRBV18 and TRBJ2-7; 9 nucleotides line up with TRBD1. The CDR3 consists of 14 residues. With V trimmed by 4 bases and J by 6 bases, 7 bases remained unmatched. Germline CDR1 and CDR2: KGHSH and LQKENI. The CDR3 reads CASSREQGASEQYF. The CDR3, as DNA: TGTGCCAGCTCACGAGAACAGGGGGCAAGCGAGCAGTACTTC.

This rearrangement joins TRBV6-4 to TRBJ2-1; maybe TRBD1 (7 bases). Germline V gene sequence: CDR1 MRHNA, CDR2 SNTAGT. Trimming pared 6 bases from V and 6 bases from J, leaving 18 bases between. The CDR3 covers 15 residues. The CDR3 sequence is CASSPDRDWSNEQFF. CDR3 bases: TGTGCCAGCAGCCCTGACAGGGACTGGAGCAATGAGCAGTTCTTC.

This chain links TRBV7-9 with TRBJ2-1; possibly TRBD1 or TRBD2 for D (6 bases each). Germline CDR1 and CDR2: SEHNR and FQNEAQ (reference sequence). The V end was cut by 5 bases, the J end by 8 bases, with 25 bases between. The CDR3 has 17 amino acids. The CDR3 DNA is TGTGCCAGCAGCCGAGGGGGGCTCTCCTATTCTGGTCATGAGCAGTTCTTC. Its translation is CASSRGGLSYSGHEQFF.

This chain connects TRBV28 to TRBJ1-2; TRBD1 might be the D (6 bases). V lost 7 bases and J 1 base, leaving 19 bases between the germline ends. Germline V lookup: CDR1 MDHEN, CDR2 SYDVKM. This CDR3 has 16 amino acids. CDR3 protein: CASTFEGGTFNYGYTF. DNA for the CDR3: TGTGCCAGCACCTTCGAGGGGGGGACGTTTAACTATGGCTACACCTTC.